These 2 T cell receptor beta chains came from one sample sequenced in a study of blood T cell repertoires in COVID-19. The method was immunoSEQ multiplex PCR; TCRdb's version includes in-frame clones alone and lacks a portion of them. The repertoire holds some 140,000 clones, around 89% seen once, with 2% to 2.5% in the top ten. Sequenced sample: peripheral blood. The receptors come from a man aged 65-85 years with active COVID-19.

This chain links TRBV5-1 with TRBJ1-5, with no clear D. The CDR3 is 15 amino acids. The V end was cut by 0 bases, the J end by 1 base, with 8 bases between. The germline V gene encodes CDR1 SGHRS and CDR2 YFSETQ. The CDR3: CASSLAGESNQPQHF. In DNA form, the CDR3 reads TGCGCCAGCAGCTTGGCCGGGGAGAGCAATCAGCCCCAGCATTTT.

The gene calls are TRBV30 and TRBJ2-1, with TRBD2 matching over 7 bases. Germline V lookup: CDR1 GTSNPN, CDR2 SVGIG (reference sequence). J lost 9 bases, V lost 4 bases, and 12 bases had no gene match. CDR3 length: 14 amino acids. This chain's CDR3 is CAWNPTWGGGEQFF. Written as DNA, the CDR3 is TGTGCCTGGAACCCGACATGGGGCGGGGGTGAGCAGTTCTTC.